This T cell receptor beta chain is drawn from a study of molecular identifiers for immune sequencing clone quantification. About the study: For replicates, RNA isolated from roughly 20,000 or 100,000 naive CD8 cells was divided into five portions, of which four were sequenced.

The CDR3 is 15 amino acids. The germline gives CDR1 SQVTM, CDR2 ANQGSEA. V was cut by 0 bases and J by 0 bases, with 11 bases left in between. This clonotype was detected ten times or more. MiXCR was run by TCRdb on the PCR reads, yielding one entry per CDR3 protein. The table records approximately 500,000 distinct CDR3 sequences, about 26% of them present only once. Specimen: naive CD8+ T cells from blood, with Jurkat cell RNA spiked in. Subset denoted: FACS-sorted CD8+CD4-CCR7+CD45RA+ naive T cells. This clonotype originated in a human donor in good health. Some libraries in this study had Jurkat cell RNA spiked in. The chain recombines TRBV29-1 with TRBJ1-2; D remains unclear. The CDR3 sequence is CSVEESRTTNYGYTF. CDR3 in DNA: TGCAGCGTTGAAGAGTCCAGAACAACTAACTATGGCTACACCTTC.